Listed below are T cell receptor beta chains from one sample, sequenced in a study of OX40 agonist ivuxolimab in advanced cancers. Sequenced by immunoSEQ multiplex PCR; TCRdb stores in-frame clones only, minus some. The sample yields nearly 65,000 clones, about 90% seen once. This specimen was CD4+ or CD8+ T cells sorted from blood, taken in a trial of the OX40 agonist ivuxolimab. The receptor source for this set is an adult with an advanced solid tumor such as melanoma, head and neck, liver or kidney cancer. Both conserved end residues are part of each CDR3. Each record gives: V gene, J gene, D gene, clone size, CDR3 DNA, CDR3 protein. D genes are given only for firm matches. Rows may omit the clone size; those that give it use once, few, many or a size class.

V: TRBV11-2; J: TRBJ2-3; D: -; size: -; DNA: TGTGCCAGCAGCTCCCTGGGGGGTGGTCCCTGGGATACGCAGTATTTT; CDR3: CASSSLGGGPWDTQYF
V: TRBV2; J: TRBJ2-4; D: TRBD2; size: -; DNA: TGTGCCAGCGACGCCAGGGGACATACTAGCGGGGTAGCCAAAAACATTCAGTACTTC; CDR3: CASDARGHTSGVAKNIQYF
V: TRBV6-1; J: TRBJ2-5; D: -; size: -; DNA: TGTGCCAGCAGGGAGGGAAGCCTGTCAGAGACCCAGTACTTC; CDR3: CASREGSLSETQYF
V: TRBV5-6; J: TRBJ2-5; D: -; size: -; DNA: TGTGCCAGCAGCTTCGCTCGGGAGACCCAGTACTTC; CDR3: CASSFARETQYF
V: TRBV5-8; J: TRBJ1-1; D: -; size: -; DNA: TGTGCCAGCAGCTTGACCGGGGGCGTGTACACTGAAGCTTTCTTT; CDR3: CASSLTGGVYTEAFF
V: TRBV4-1; J: TRBJ2-3; D: TRBD2; size: -; DNA: TGCGCCAGCAGCCCCCTAGCGGGAGTTAACCAAAACACAGATACGCAGTATTTT; CDR3: CASSPLAGVNQNTDTQYF
V: TRBV6-6; J: TRBJ1-2; D: TRBD1; size: -; DNA: TGTGCCAGCAGTTACAACACAGGGGGCGCGGATGGCTACACCTTC; CDR3: CASSYNTGGADGYTF
V: TRBV4-2; J: TRBJ2-7; D: TRBD1; size: -; DNA: TGTGCCAGCAGCCAAGATCGGGACAGGGCCTACGAGCAGTACTTC; CDR3: CASSQDRDRAYEQYF
V: TRBV28; J: TRBJ2-5; D: TRBD2; size: -; DNA: TGTGCCAGCACTCGACGGGGGGAGGAGACCCAGTACTTC; CDR3: CASTRRGEETQYF
V: TRBV6-5; J: TRBJ2-7; D: TRBD2; size: -; DNA: TGTGCCAGCAGTTACTCCGCACTAGCGGGGATCTACGAGCAGTACTTC; CDR3: CASSYSALAGIYEQYF
V: TRBV7-3; J: TRBJ2-1; D: TRBD2; size: once; DNA: TGTGCCAGCAGCTTAACGCCAGCGGGGGGGCAGAATGAGCAGTTCTTC; CDR3: CASSLTPAGGQNEQFF
V: TRBV28; J: TRBJ2-1; D: TRBD2; size: -; DNA: TGTGCCACCACCGGGACTAGCTCCGTTGAGCAGTTCTTC; CDR3: CATTGTSSVEQFF
V: TRBV27; J: TRBJ2-3; D: TRBD1; size: -; DNA: TGTGCCAGCAGTCCTCAGACAGGGGGCACAGATACGCAGTATTTT; CDR3: CASSPQTGGTDTQYF
V: TRBV23-1; J: TRBJ2-3; D: -; size: -; DNA: TGCGCCAGGAGTGGCCGTGGGGTTAGCACAGATACGCAGTATTTT; CDR3: CARSGRGVSTDTQYF
V: TRBV4-2; J: TRBJ2-3; D: -; size: -; DNA: TGTGCCAGCAGCCAAGACGGGGCCGACACAGATACGCAGTATTTT; CDR3: CASSQDGADTDTQYF
V: TRBV4-1; J: TRBJ2-7; D: -; size: -; DNA: TGCGCCAGCAGCCACCGAATTGCCACACAGGGATCTAAGTACGAGCAGTACTTC; CDR3: CASSHRIATQGSKYEQYF
V: TRBV6-4; J: TRBJ2-1; D: -; size: -; DNA: TGTGCCAGCGCGGAGGACGAGTCCTACAATGAGCAGTTCTTC; CDR3: CASAEDESYNEQFF
V: TRBV28; J: TRBJ1-1; D: -; size: -; DNA: TGTGCCAGCAGGGATACTACTGAAGCTTTCTTT; CDR3: CASRDTTEAFF
V: TRBV19; J: TRBJ2-1; D: TRBD1; size: -; DNA: TGTGCCAGTACGCAGGACAGGGATCCCTACAATGAGCAGTTCTTC; CDR3: CASTQDRDPYNEQFF
V: TRBV9; J: TRBJ1-1; D: TRBD1; size: -; DNA: TGTGCCAGCAGCCCCTGGGACAGGGGAGGGGGTAACACTGAAGCTTTCTTT; CDR3: CASSPWDRGGGNTEAFF
V: TRBV4-3; J: TRBJ2-2; D: -; size: -; DNA: TGCGCCAGCAGCCAAGACAGGCTAGCGAACACCGGGGAGCTGTTTTTT; CDR3: CASSQDRLANTGELFF
V: TRBV7-6; J: TRBJ2-7; D: TRBD1; size: -; DNA: TGTGCCAGCAGCTCCCCGATAACCGATTTGGACAGGGGGTCTTCGTACGAGCAGTACTTC; CDR3: CASSSPITDLDRGSSYEQYF
V: TRBV9; J: TRBJ2-5; D: -; size: -; DNA: TGTGCCAGCAGCGTAGTTGGGGGGAAGGAGACCCAGTACTTC; CDR3: CASSVVGGKETQYF
V: TRBV4-3; J: TRBJ1-2; D: -; size: -; DNA: TGCGCCAGCAGCCAAGATGCCGGAGCCTATGGCTACACCTTC; CDR3: CASSQDAGAYGYTF
V: TRBV4-1; J: TRBJ2-5; D: -; size: -; DNA: TGCGCCAGCAGCCAAGGAGGGGGACACCAACAAGAGACCCAGTACTTC; CDR3: CASSQGGGHQQETQYF
V: TRBV5-4; J: TRBJ1-1; D: TRBD1; size: -; DNA: TGTGCCAGCAGCCCCTCAGGGGGGAACACTGAAGCTTTCTTT; CDR3: CASSPSGGNTEAFF
V: TRBV11-1; J: TRBJ1-1; D: -; size: once; DNA: TGTGCCAGCAGCCCGGGGGTAAGCACTGAAGCTTTCTTT; CDR3: CASSPGVSTEAFF
V: TRBV9; J: TRBJ1-4; D: TRBD1; size: -; DNA: TGTGCCAGCAGCGCCGGACAGGGAGGGCGAGAAAAACTGTTTTTT; CDR3: CASSAGQGGREKLFF
V: TRBV6-8; J: TRBJ2-3; D: -; size: -; DNA: TGTGCCAACTTTCCCCCCCCCGCCACAGAGGTTGAGGGGAATACGCAGTATTTT; CDR3: CANFPPPATEVEGNTQYF
V: TRBV7-9; J: TRBJ2-7; D: TRBD1; size: -; DNA: TGTGCCAGCAGCTACTCCGGGACAGGGACCGCTTACGAGCAGTACTTC; CDR3: CASSYSGTGTAYEQYF
V: TRBV2; J: TRBJ2-1; D: -; size: -; DNA: TGTGCCAGCAGTGAAAGTTTGGGCCCTCCGGGGGCCTACAATGAGCAGTTCTTC; CDR3: CASSESLGPPGAYNEQFF
V: TRBV2; J: TRBJ1-6; D: -; size: -; DNA: TGTGCCAGCAGGTCCGAGGGAAGCTCCTATAATTCACCCCTCCACTTT; CDR3: CASRSEGSSYNSPLHF
V: TRBV9; J: TRBJ2-1; D: TRBD2; size: -; DNA: TGTGCCAGCAGCGTAGTGGCGGGGGGGCCCTACAATGAGCAGTTCTTC; CDR3: CASSVVAGGPYNEQFF
V: TRBV28; J: TRBJ2-2; D: -; size: -; DNA: TGTGCCAGCAGTCCGGGCCCCGGCACCGGGGAGCTGTTTTTT; CDR3: CASSPGPGTGELFF
V: TRBV30; J: TRBJ2-7; D: -; size: -; DNA: TGTGCTTTGGATGACGGGGGAACCTACGAGCAGTACTTC; CDR3: CALDDGGTYEQYF
V: TRBV7-9; J: TRBJ2-1; D: TRBD2; size: -; DNA: TGTGCCAGCAGCCCACTTAGCGGGGGGTGGAATGAGCAGTTCTTC; CDR3: CASSPLSGGWNEQFF
V: TRBV5-1; J: TRBJ2-5; D: -; size: -; DNA: TGCGCCAGCAGCATCTCGGGACCATCGAGCGAGACCCAGTACTTC; CDR3: CASSISGPSSETQYF
V: TRBV7-9; J: TRBJ2-2; D: -; size: -; DNA: TGTGCCAGCAGCTTAGTAGCAGCTGGGGAGCTGTTTTTT; CDR3: CASSLVAAGELFF
V: TRBV28; J: TRBJ2-1; D: TRBD2; size: -; DNA: TGTGCCAGCAGTCTAGCGGGAGGGAACAATGAGCAGTTCTTC; CDR3: CASSLAGGNNEQFF
V: TRBV7-9; J: TRBJ1-1; D: -; size: -; DNA: TGTGCCAGCAGCTTAGTGCGTCCCCACACTGAAGCTTTCTTT; CDR3: CASSLVRPHTEAFF
V: TRBV13; J: TRBJ2-7; D: -; size: -; DNA: TGTGCCAGCAGCCAGGGCACCGCTTACGAAGGGGCCTACGAGCAGTACTTC; CDR3: CASSQGTAYEGAYEQYF